The clone carrying this T cell receptor beta chain was counted a few times. As yet, its antigen is unknown. Time point in this sample: pre-sensitization, week 0. The treatment was: therapeutic diphenylcyclopropenone sensitization with weekly scalp DPC. In every case, blood was obtained before the patch test was applied. Whole blood, unfractionated, served as the material for total RNA extraction. CDR1 and CDR2 (germline): SQVTM, ANQGSEA. The CDR3 contains 13 residues. Trimming shortened V by 6 bases and J by 9 bases, and 15 bases separated the two germline ends. TCRdb re-called the RACE reads through MiXCR, storing one row per CDR3 protein. This table has 85,000 to 120,000 distinct CDR3 sequences, 9.5% to 15% appearing once. This record belongs to a study of human T cells and chemical hapten exposure. General observations from the study: No shift was seen in TCRs above 1 in 1000 frequency with DPC sensitization.

The source material was whole blood, sampled in connection with sensitization to the hapten diphenylcyclopropenone (DPC). The V gene is TRBV29-1, the J gene TRBJ1-6; D remains unclear. The receptor's source is a woman in her forties or fifties with alopecia areata. Some clones in this sample may be carry-over from other donors' samples. CDR3 in amino acids: CSVLQSFGSPLHF. For the CDR3, the DNA is TGCAGCGTCTTACAGTCATTCGGTTCACCCCTCCACTTT.